A single sample is the source of the 21 T cell receptor beta chains below, sequenced in a study of blood T cells in healthy people across ages. PCR was performed a second time for about 7 to 12 cycles using a sample-barcoded 5' primer and a J-beta primer mix. Each CDR3 protein is one row after TCRdb ran MiXCR on the 5' RACE reads. The sample yields about a million distinct CDR3 sequences, roughly 51% seen once. The sample was blood. The receptor set was obtained from a woman in her sixties in good health.

This clonotype was picked up a small number of times. This chain uses TRBV12-3 or TRBV12-4 with TRBJ2-4; TRBD1 matches 10 bases. Unmatched junction bases numbered 2, after V lost 3 bases and J lost 9 bases. This CDR3 region has 13 residues. This chain's CDR3 is CASSLRTGGIQYF. CDR3 DNA: TGTGCCAGCAGTTTGAGGACAGGGGGCATTCAGTACTTC.

J is TRBJ2-3 and V is TRBV20-1; 9 bases agree with TRBD2. The J segment lost 1 base and the V segment lost 5 bases, leaving 1 base of the junction unmatched. The CDR3 runs to 13 residues. The germline V gene encodes CDR1 DFQATT and CDR2 SNEGSKA (reference sequence). The CDR3 coding sequence is TGCAGTGCTGTAGCGGGAGGCACAGATACGCAGTATTTT. Translating it yields CSAVAGGTDTQYF.

Note on this clonotype: One end of the junction varies from germline; a read error may be responsible. The chain combines TRBV7-2 with TRBJ2-3; no clear D gene. Germline V gene lookup returns CDR1 SGHTA and CDR2 FQGNSA. This CDR3 contains 15 residues. The CDR3 sequence is CASRLDDYSTDMQYF. CDR3 in DNA: TGTGCCAGCAGACTCGACGATTATAGCACAGATATGCAGTATTTT.

Only a few counts were recorded for this clonotype. This chain links TRBV9 with TRBJ2-3, with no clear D. CDR1 and CDR2 (germline): SGDLS, YYNGEE. This CDR3 spans 14 amino acids. Trimming shortened V by 2 bases and J by 2 bases, and 9 bases separated the two germline ends. CDR3 nucleotides: TGTGCCAGCAGCGTGTCAGGATACACAGATACGCAGTATTTT. This gives the protein CASSVSGYTDTQYF.

This clonotype was seen a few times. This sequence joins TRBV7-9 and TRBJ2-1, with 9 bases lining up with TRBD2. After removal of 1 base from V and 5 bases from J, the junction contained 3 bases not matched to a gene. Germline V gives CDR1 SEHNR, CDR2 FQNEAQ (reference sequence). This CDR3 is 15 amino acids long. The CDR3 nucleotides read TGTGCCAGCAGCTTAGGGACTAGCGCCGACAATGAGCAGTTCTTC. The encoded protein is CASSLGTSADNEQFF.

Only a few counts were recorded for this clonotype. The V and J genes are TRBV18 and TRBJ2-2, with D maybe TRBD1 (5 bases). V shed 4 bases and J shed 6 bases, with 12 bases lying between them. Germline V gene lookup returns CDR1 KGHSH and CDR2 LQKENI. The CDR3 contains 14 residues. The CDR3 DNA reads TGTGCCAGCTCACAGGGGTTATCGGCCGGGGAGCTGTTTTTT. Residues: CASSQGLSAGELFF.

The V gene is TRBV7-2, the J gene TRBJ2-1; perhaps TRBD2 as D (6 bases). CDR3 length: 17 amino acids. Germline CDR1 and CDR2: SGHTA and FQGNSA. V was trimmed by 2 bases and J by 0 bases, leaving 14 bases between them. CDR3 DNA sequence: TGTGCCAGCAGCTTAAGGCCTAGCGCCGACTCCTACAATGAGCAGTTCTTC. Protein: CASSLRPSADSYNEQFF.

The V and J genes are TRBV20-1 and TRBJ2-5, with 8 bases that match TRBD1. TRBJ2-7 matches the DNA end more closely, so the J call is doubtful. This CDR3 has 14 amino acids. Germline-derived CDR1 and CDR2 are DFQATT and SNEGSKA (reference sequence). The CDR3 loop reads CSARDPTGGYEQYF. The DNA for the CDR3 is TGCAGTGCTAGAGATCCCACAGGGGGGTACGAGCAGTACTTC.

This clonotype was counted only a few times. V and J are TRBV7-2 and TRBJ2-3; a weak D match, TRBD1 (6 bases). V lost 8 bases and J 6 bases, leaving 18 bases between the germline ends. This CDR3 has 14 residues. Looked up from germline, CDR1 is SGHTA and CDR2 is FQGNSA. DNA for the CDR3: TGTGCCAGCCTCAGGGGTACCCCAGGGGATACGCAGTATTTT. The encoded protein is CASLRGTPGDTQYF.

Many counts were recorded for this clonotype. The V and J genes are TRBV12-3 or TRBV12-4 and TRBJ2-3; 7 bases are a match to TRBD1. The CDR3 is 15 residues long. The ends lost 2 bases at V and 0 bases at J; junction bases unmatched: 2. CDR3 in DNA: TGTGCCAGCAGTTTATCACAGGGGAGCACAGATACGCAGTATTTT. It codes for CASSLSQGSTDTQYF.

The chain employs TRBV2 and TRBJ2-1; 9 nucleotides match TRBD1. The J segment lost 6 bases and the V segment lost 6 bases, leaving 12 bases of the junction unmatched. The CDR3 is 16 residues long. Germline CDR1 is SNHLY and CDR2 is FYNNEI. The CDR3 bases are TGTGCCAGCAGCAAAACACGGGACAGGGTACTCAATGAGCAGTTCTTC. Residues: CASSKTRDRVLNEQFF.

V is TRBV20-1 and J is TRBJ1-2, with TRBD1 matching 10 bases. The CDR3 runs 15 residues. Germline assignment: CDR1 DFQATT and CDR2 SNEGSKA (reference sequence). V gave up 3 bases and J gave up 4 bases; unmatched junction bases: 8. The CDR3 loop is CSASSGTGAGYGYTF. CDR3 sequence (DNA): TGCAGTGCTAGTTCCGGGACAGGGGCCGGCTATGGCTACACCTTC.

This clonotype showed up just a few times. V gene TRBV7-6 combines with J gene TRBJ2-4, with D unresolved. V gave up 4 bases and J gave up 2 bases, with 12 bases separating them. The germline V gene encodes CDR1 SGHVS and CDR2 FNYEAQ. The CDR3 covers 15 residues. CDR3 coding DNA: TGTGCCAGCAGCTCGACCCGGAGTTCCAAAAACATTCAGTACTTC. It is translated as CASSSTRSSKNIQYF.

The chain couples TRBV25-1 to TRBJ2-1, with 10 nucleotides matching TRBD2. Germline V gene sequence: CDR1 MGHDK, CDR2 SYGVNS. Trimming took 6 bases from V and 6 from J; bases not matched to a gene: 5. This CDR3 comprises 14 residues. DNA of the CDR3: TGTGCCAGCAGAAGCGGGAGGGTCGCCAATGAGCAGTTCTTC. Amino acid sequence: CASRSGRVANEQFF.

As for this clonotype: A much larger clone is a single base away; this may be a read error. The V gene is TRBV6-5, the J gene TRBJ2-3, with TRBD2 as a possible D gene (5 bases). Germline loops: CDR1 MNHEY, CDR2 SVGAGI. CDR3 length: 13 amino acids. CDR3 nucleotide sequence: TGTGCCGGCAGTTACTCGAGGGTAGATACGCAGTATTTT. Translated: CAGSYSRVDTQYF.

This chain connects TRBV7-4 to TRBJ2-3; D perhaps matches TRBD2 (5 bases). Germline-derived CDR1 and CDR2 are SGHVT and SQSDAQ. Trimming cost V 5 bases and J 2 bases, with 17 bases left between them. CDR3 length: 16 amino acids. CDR3 bases: TGTGCCAGCAGCCCCCCTACTAGATGTGACACAGATACGCAGTATTTT. As protein: CASSPPTRCDTDTQYF. Filled out from reference TRBV7-4 and TRBJ2-3, the complete variable domain reads GAGVSQSPRYKVAKRGRDVALRCDSISGHVTLYWYRQTLGQGSEVLTYSQSDAQRDKSGRPSGRFSAERPERSVSTLKIQRTEQGDSAVYLCASSPPTRCDTDTQYFGPGTRLTVL.

This clonotype was seen a handful of times. The chain carries TRBV20-1 and TRBJ2-7; no clear D gene. Trimming shortened V by 0 bases and J by 2 bases, and 8 bases separated the two germline ends. From germline, CDR1 is DFQATT and CDR2 SNEGSKA (reference sequence). CDR3 size: 13 residues. The CDR3 DNA reads TGCAGTGCTAGAGAATTAGCCACCTACGAGCAGTACTTC. Its translation: CSARELATYEQYF.

In this sample, this clonotype turned up a few times. This rearrangement joins TRBV3-1 to TRBJ1-6; D not certain. In germline, CDR1 is LGHDT, CDR2 YNNKEL (reference sequence). CDR3 length equals 14 residues. Between the trimmed V and J ends, which lost 4 bases and 5 bases, there was a span of 9 bases. Written as DNA, the CDR3 is TGTGCCAGCAGCCGGAACAGCGATAATTCACCCCTCCACTTT. Translation gives CASSRNSDNSPLHF.

J is TRBJ2-2 and V is TRBV29-1; tentatively, D is TRBD2 (5 bases). CDR1 is SQVTM and CDR2 is ANQGSEA in the germline V gene. There are 13 residues in the CDR3. V lost 7 bases, J lost 3 bases, and 12 bases lay in between. The CDR3 DNA reads TGCAGCGGGGAGAAAAGGGACACCGGGGAGCTGTTTTTT. Protein sequence: CSGEKRDTGELFF.

V is TRBV18 and J is TRBJ2-5, with 13 positions matching TRBD2. Germline assignment: CDR1 KGHSH and CDR2 LQKENI. J was trimmed by 5 bases and V by 6 bases; bases with no gene match: 9. The CDR3 spans 16 residues. The DNA for the CDR3 is TGTGCCAGCTCGTCAAGGACTAGCGGGAGCCGGGAGACCCAGTACTTC. It is translated as CASSSRTSGSRETQYF.

This chain joins TRBV20-1 and TRBJ2-1; TRBD2 matches 8 bases. CDR1 and CDR2 from the germline V gene are DFQATT and SNEGSKA (reference sequence). CDR3 size: 14 residues. V was clipped by 3 bases and J by 3 bases; unmatched bases: 4. CDR3 region: CSASTSGIYNEQFF. In DNA, the CDR3 is TGCAGTGCTAGCACTAGCGGCATCTACAATGAGCAGTTCTTC.